This TCR beta chain comes out of a study of cytomegalovirus exposure and HLA in healthy donors. Points from the study as a whole: The authors later linked a missense DCLRE1C variant to TCR beta V- and J-gene trimming. Among the CMV-associated chains, three were confirmed in vitro as specific for CMV antigens. Across all donors, roughly uniform sequencing depth was an assumption of the presence/absence analyses.

Researchers ran the PCR with 60 Vbeta and 13 Jbeta primers. Profiled with immunoSEQ multiplex PCR; TCRdb holds only in-frame clones, not every one. Seen here are 120,000 or so clones, roughly 78% observed once, and the top ten hold approximately 11%. V lost 5 bases and J lost 7; bases outside the gene matches: 7. Germline V CDR1 and CDR2: MDHEN, SYDVKM. This CDR3 has 15 amino acids. With respect to this clone: What it recognizes is unknown.

This TCR was recovered from a young man in good health and CMV-seropositive. The material sequenced was PBMCs. The gene calls are TRBV28 and TRBJ2-1; TRBD1 matches 11 bases. CDR3 sequence: CASSPGTGGRNEQFF. In nucleotides, the CDR3 is TGTGCCAGCAGTCCCGGGACAGGGGGAAGGAATGAGCAGTTCTTC.